This T cell receptor (beta chain) was identified in a study of shared clonotypes between healthy human individuals. Turning to the study itself: Per donor, three plates held CD4 naive cells, three held CD4 memory, two held CD8 naive and one held CD8 memory.

Some clones are missing from TCRdb's copy, which holds only in-frame ones; the method was immunoSEQ multiplex PCR. Altogether millions of clones are present, about 92% being singletons, with the ten largest covering about 0.39%. Notes on this clone: As yet, its antigen is unknown.

Study outcomes and limitations: Sharing across a few donors was seen in around 5.1% of naive CD4 clonotypes.

The CDR3 loop spans 14 amino acids. Germline values: CDR1 SGHDT, CDR2 YYEEEE. V was clipped by 2 bases and J by 2 bases, with 9 bases between them. This TCR derives from a man younger than 35 in good health. Some clones in this sample may be carry-over from other donors' samples. The chain combines TRBV5-6 with TRBJ2-3; the D gene is possibly TRBD2 (6 bases). The sequenced sample was naive CD4+ T cells from PBMCs. Subset in this sample: CD45RA+ positively selected. The CDR3 reads CASSFGGNTDTQYF. The CDR3 DNA reads TGTGCCAGCAGCTTCGGGGGAAACACAGATACGCAGTATTTT.